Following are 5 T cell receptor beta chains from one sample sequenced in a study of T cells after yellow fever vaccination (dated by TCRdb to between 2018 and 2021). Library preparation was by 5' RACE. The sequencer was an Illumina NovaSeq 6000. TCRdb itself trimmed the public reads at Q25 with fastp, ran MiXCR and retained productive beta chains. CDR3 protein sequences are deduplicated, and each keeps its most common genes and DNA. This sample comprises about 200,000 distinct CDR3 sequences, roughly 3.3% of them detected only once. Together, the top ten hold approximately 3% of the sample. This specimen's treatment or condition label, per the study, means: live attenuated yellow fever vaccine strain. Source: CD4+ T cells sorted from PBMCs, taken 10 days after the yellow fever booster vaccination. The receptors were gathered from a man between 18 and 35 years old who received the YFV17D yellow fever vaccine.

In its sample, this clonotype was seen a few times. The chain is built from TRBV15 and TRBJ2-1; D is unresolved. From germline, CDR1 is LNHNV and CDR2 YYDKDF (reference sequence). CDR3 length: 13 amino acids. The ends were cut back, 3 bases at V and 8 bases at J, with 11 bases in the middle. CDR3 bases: TGTGCCACCAGCAGGTCAACGGAGCATGAGCAGTTCTTC. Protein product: CATSRSTEHEQFF.

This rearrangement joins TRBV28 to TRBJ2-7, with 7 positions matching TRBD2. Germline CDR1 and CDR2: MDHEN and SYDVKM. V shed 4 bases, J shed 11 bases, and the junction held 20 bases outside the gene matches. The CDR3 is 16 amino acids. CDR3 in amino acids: CASSSITLGGTLMKYV. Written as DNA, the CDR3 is TGTGCCAGCAGTTCCATAACTCTCGGGGGGACCTTGATGAAGTACGTC.

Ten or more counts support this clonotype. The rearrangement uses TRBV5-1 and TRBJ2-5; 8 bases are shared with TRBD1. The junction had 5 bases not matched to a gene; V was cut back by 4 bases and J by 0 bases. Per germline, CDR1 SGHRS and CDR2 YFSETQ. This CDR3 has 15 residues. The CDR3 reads CASSGTGGYQETQYF. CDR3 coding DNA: TGCGCCAGCAGCGGAACAGGGGGTTACCAAGAGACCCAGTACTTC.

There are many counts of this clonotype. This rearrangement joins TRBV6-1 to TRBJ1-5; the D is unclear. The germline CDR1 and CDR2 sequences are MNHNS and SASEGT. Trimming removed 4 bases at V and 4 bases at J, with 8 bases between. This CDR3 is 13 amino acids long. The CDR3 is CASSADVNQPQHF. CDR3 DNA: TGTGCCAGCAGTGCGGATGTGAATCAGCCCCAGCATTTT.

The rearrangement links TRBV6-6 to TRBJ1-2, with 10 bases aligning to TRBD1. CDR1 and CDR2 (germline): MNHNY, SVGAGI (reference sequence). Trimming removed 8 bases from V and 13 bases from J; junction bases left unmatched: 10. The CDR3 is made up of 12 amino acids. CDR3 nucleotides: TGTGCCAGCGACGACAGGGGGCTAGATTTCACCTTC. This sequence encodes CASDDRGLDFTF.